This TCR beta chain was sequenced for a study of regulatory T cells in long-lasting Graves disease. Study outcomes and limitations: TRBV28 was favored in persistent disease, as were TRBJ1-2 and TRBJ2-5. Reduced TCR diversity was observed in persistent Graves' patients versus newly diagnosed patients.

The CDR3 contains 17 residues. J gave up 2 bases and V 3 bases, and 12 bases lay outside the gene matches. The germline V gene has CDR1 SEHNR and CDR2 FQNEAQ (reference sequence). Libraries of TCR beta came from iRepertoire HTBI primers plus Arm-PCR of CDR3 regions. Each CDR3 protein is one row after TCRdb ran MiXCR on the multiplex PCR reads. The data contain some 430,000 distinct CDR3 sequences, 20% to 25% of them singletons. This clonotype was seen many times. Its antigen remains unknown. Time point noted: persistent/refractory GD, antithyroid drugs over 5 years with positive TRAb. After RNA was extracted from PBMCs, the TCR library was made from it. American Thyroid Association guidelines defined how Graves' disease was diagnosed.

The sample was peripheral blood mononuclear cells (PBMCs), taken when the disease was refractory, from a patient treated with antithyroid drugs. This sequence was found in a female donor with Graves disease. The chain has TRBV7-9 and TRBJ1-2, with TRBD1 identical over 7 bases. The CDR3 sequence is CASSFVGARGRNYGYTF. In DNA, the CDR3 is TGTGCCAGCAGCTTTGTCGGGGCTAGGGGGCGCAACTATGGCTACACCTTC.